The 2 T cell receptor beta chains below all came from one sample that was sequenced in a study of blood T cell repertoires in COVID-19. Method: immunoSEQ multiplex PCR; TCRdb's copy keeps in-frame clones and lacks some. The data contain about 250,000 clones, roughly 87% of them seen just once; the ten biggest clones take up approximately 3.3%. Sample: peripheral blood. The receptors originated from a man aged 18-30 years with active or convalescent COVID-19.

The chain uses TRBV12-3 or TRBV12-4 and TRBJ2-7, with a weak D call TRBD2 (5 bases). Trimming cost V 2 bases and J 7 bases, with 9 bases left between them. The CDR3 totals 12 residues. CDR3 sequence (DNA): TGTGCCAGCAGTTTATCCCGGGGAGAGCAGTACTTC. Translating gives CASSLSRGEQYF.

This chain uses TRBV10-3 with TRBJ2-3, with 8 bases aligning to TRBD2. Germline CDR1 reads ENHRY; CDR2 reads SYGVKD. V shed 4 bases, J shed 3 bases, and the junction held 9 bases outside the gene matches. This CDR3 is built from 16 residues. The CDR3 DNA reads as TGTGCCATCAGTGTAGGGGCGGGAGGAGGTACAGATACGCAGTATTTT. It specifies CAISVGAGGGTDTQYF.